The clone carrying this TCR beta chain was picked up a small number of times. The CDR3 extends over 13 amino acids. V was pared by 7 bases and J by 0 bases, with 7 bases between. Germline assignment: CDR1 MDHEN and CDR2 SYDVKM. This entry belongs to a study of regulatory T cells in long-lasting Graves disease. TCR beta libraries were built with iRepertoire HTBI primers and Arm-PCR of CDR3 regions. Using its own MiXCR run on the multiplex PCR reads, TCRdb lists one record per CDR3 protein. This table holds hundreds of thousands of distinct CDR3 sequences, roughly 16% found once. Time point: newly diagnosed GD, antithyroid drugs for less than 3 months. TCR sequences were obtained from RNA taken from PBMCs. The sample also formed part of further work on T cells in Graves' hyperthyroidism and ophthalmopathy.

This receptor was identified in a woman aged 25 to 45 with Graves disease. The rearrangement links TRBV28 to TRBJ2-1; D call uncertain. The material was peripheral blood mononuclear cells (PBMCs), obtained at new diagnosis, from a patient treated with antithyroid drugs. CDR3 nucleotides: TGTGCCAGCACGCGGCACTCCTACAATGAGCAGTTCTTC. It translates to CASTRHSYNEQFF. Combining the CDR3 with reference TRBV28 and TRBJ2-1 gives the whole variable domain DVKVTQSSRYLVKRTGEKVFLECVQDMDHENMFWYRQDPGLGLRLIYFSYDVKMKEKGDIPEGYSVSREKKERFSLILESASTNQTSMYLCASTRHSYNEQFFGPGTRLTVL.